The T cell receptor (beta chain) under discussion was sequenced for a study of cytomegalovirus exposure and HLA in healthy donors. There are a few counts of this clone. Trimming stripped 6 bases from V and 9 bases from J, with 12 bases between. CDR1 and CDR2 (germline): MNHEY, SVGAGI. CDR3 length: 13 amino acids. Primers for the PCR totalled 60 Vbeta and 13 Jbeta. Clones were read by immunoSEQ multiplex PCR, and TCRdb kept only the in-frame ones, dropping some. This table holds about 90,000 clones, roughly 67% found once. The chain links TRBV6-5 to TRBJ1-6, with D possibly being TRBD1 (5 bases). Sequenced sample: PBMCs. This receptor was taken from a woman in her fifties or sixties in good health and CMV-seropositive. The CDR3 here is CASSGEGSSPLHF. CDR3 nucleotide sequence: TGTGCCAGCAGCGGGGAGGGGAGTTCACCCCTCCACTTT.